Sequencing of this T cell receptor (beta chain) was carried out in a study of T cells after posttransplantation cyclophosphamide. This clone was recorded many times. Its target is unknown. V shed 2 bases and J shed 1 base, with 14 bases lying between them. Germline V gene lookup returns CDR1 MNHNS and CDR2 SASEGT. There are 16 residues in the CDR3. Measured with immunoSEQ multiplex PCR; TCRdb has only the in-frame clones, and not every one. This repertoire lists around 28,000 clones without singletons; about 2.9% sits in the top ten. Points from the study as a whole: After PTCy, TRB diversity resembled that of CNI/methotrexate controls. Blood and skin or GI T cell repertoires showed limited TRB overlap. Later blood repertoires were often dominated by clones from the donor CD8+ memory compartment.

Sequencing used PBMCs. The chain joins TRBV6-1 to TRBJ1-1; the D is unclear. This TCR was recovered from an older woman in good health, CMV-negative, and a related stem cell transplant donor. CDR3 sequence (DNA): TGTGCCAGCAGTGAATTTGTAAGTACAGCGAACACTGAAGCTTTCTTT. It codes for CASSEFVSTANTEAFF.